A single sample is the source of the 2 T cell receptor beta chains below, sequenced in a study of cytomegalovirus exposure and HLA in healthy donors. PCR amplification relied on 60 Vbeta primers (plus 13 Jbeta primers). Produced via immunoSEQ multiplex PCR; TCRdb's table is partial and in-frame only. The table includes roughly 140,000 clones, roughly 80% detected once. Sequencing was carried out using PBMCs. The origin of the receptors is a man aged 30-40 years in good health and CMV-seropositive.

J is TRBJ1-2 and V is TRBV5-6; D is possibly TRBD1 (6 bases). CDR1 is SGHDT and CDR2 is YYEEEE in the germline V gene. This CDR3 has 13 residues. V was shortened by 4 bases and J by 4 bases, with 11 bases between the two germline ends. The CDR3 DNA reads TGTGCCAGCAGCCGACGGGGGGCCTATGGCTACACCTTC. It yields the protein CASSRRGAYGYTF.

This clone has just a few counts. The chain links TRBV6-5 to TRBJ2-7; 7 bases are shared with TRBD1. V shed 6 bases, J shed 2 bases, and the junction held 10 bases outside the gene matches. From germline, CDR1 is MNHEY and CDR2 SVGAGI. CDR3 length: 15 amino acids. CDR3 residues: CASSLTGTATYEQYF. The CDR3 DNA reads TGTGCCAGCAGCCTGACCGGGACAGCCACCTACGAGCAGTACTTC.